This paragraph covers one T cell receptor beta chain sequence. Its matching antigen is unknown. The sample comes from a study of cytomegalovirus exposure and HLA in healthy donors. Study-wide findings and caveats: No immune exposure information besides CMV serostatus was available. Several of the most significant clusters appeared linked to common viral pathogens, based on a later analysis. Donors belonging to an Asian-associated ancestry cluster reportedly showed fewer N-insertions in productive TCRs than the approximately 680-donor mean, according to what a later analysis found.

Primers for the PCR totalled 60 Vbeta and 13 Jbeta. Sequencing was performed with immunoSEQ multiplex PCR; in TCRdb, only in-frame clones are kept and a portion is missing. The table shows 150,000 to 200,000 clones, with around 83% occurring only once. With 6 bases clipped from V and 5 bases from J, the junction kept 12 bases outside the gene matches. This CDR3 has 15 residues. The germline gives CDR1 MNHNS, CDR2 SASEGT. Sequencing input: PBMCs. The sequence came from a woman in her thirties or forties in good health and CMV-seronegative. The chain carries TRBV6-1 and TRBJ1-2, with TRBD1 matching over 7 bases. The DNA for the CDR3 is TGTGCCAGCAGAACAACGGGGACAGTAGGATATGGCTACACCTTC. This translates into CASRTTGTVGYGYTF.